Each of the 15 T cell receptor beta chains below was sequenced from the same sample in a study of CD8+ T cells in alopecia areata. RNA extraction and reverse transcription yielded cDNA as sequencing template. The protocol was immunoSEQ multiplex PCR, while the TCRdb copy is restricted to in-frame clones and leaves out a portion. The table records 150,000 to 180,000 clones, around half of them present only once. Here the sequenced sample was CD8+ T cells sorted from blood, taken at week 0. The receptors shown here come from a human donor with alopecia areata.

The V and J genes are TRBV4-3 and TRBJ2-7; TRBD1 is a possible D gene (5 bases). CDR3 length equals 14 residues. Trimming removed 0 bases from V and 2 bases from J, with 8 bases in between. Germline V gene sequence: CDR1 LGHNA, CDR2 YSLEER. DNA for the CDR3: TGCGCCAGCAGCCAAGACAAGGGGACCTACGAGCAGTACTTC. Translation gives CASSQDKGTYEQYF.

The CDR3 coding sequence is TGTGCCAGCAGCTTTACCCCAGATACGCAGTATTTT. The encoded protein is CASSFTPDTQYF. This chain uses TRBV7-2 with TRBJ2-3; D gene ambiguous. This CDR3 is built from 12 residues. The ends were cut back, 3 bases at V and 4 bases at J, with 5 bases in the middle. Germline CDR1 is SGHTA and CDR2 is FQGNSA.

V gene TRBV2 combines with J gene TRBJ2-7; TRBD1 agrees at 7 bases. Germline assignment: CDR1 SNHLY and CDR2 FYNNEI. The CDR3 has 14 residues. Trimming took 8 bases from V and 5 from J; bases not matched to a gene: 12. CDR3 amino acids: CASAEGGFVDEQYF. CDR3 DNA sequence: TGTGCCAGCGCGGAAGGGGGCTTCGTTGACGAGCAGTACTTC.

The rearrangement joins TRBV7-6 to TRBJ2-5, with TRBD2 identical over 12 bases. Trimming cost V 5 bases and J 3 bases; bases outside gene matches: 4. Germline V CDR1 and CDR2: SGHVS, FNYEAQ. This CDR3 is built from 15 residues. CDR3: CASSRASGGEETQYF. CDR3 DNA: TGTGCCAGCAGCCGCGCTAGCGGGGGGGAAGAGACCCAGTACTTC.

Details on this clone: This sample includes further DNA sequences coding for the same CDR3. The rearrangement uses TRBV29-1 and TRBJ2-1; no clear D gene. The CDR3 is made up of 11 amino acids. Germline values: CDR1 SQVTM, CDR2 ANQGSEA. V was cut by 3 bases and J by 4 bases, with 4 bases left in between. This chain's CDR3 is CSVESYNEQFF. In nucleotides, the CDR3 is TGCAGCGTTGAGAGTTACAATGAGCAGTTCTTC.

CDR3 sequence: CASTGQEETQYF. CDR3 in DNA: TGTGCCAGCACCGGACAGGAAGAGACCCAGTACTTC. This chain uses TRBV7-9 with TRBJ2-5; 7 bases fit TRBD1. V shed 7 bases and J 3 bases; nucleotides not matched to a gene: 2. CDR3 length equals 12 residues. CDR1 SEHNR and CDR2 FQNEAQ come from the germline V gene (reference sequence).

This clone was observed once. Other DNA sequences in the same sample also yield this CDR3. The chain combines TRBV30 with TRBJ1-1; TRBD1 agrees at 7 bases. The V segment lost 5 bases and the J segment 2 bases; nucleotides outside the gene matches: 2. Germline CDR1 GTSNPN, CDR2 SVGIG (reference sequence). This CDR3 has 12 amino acids. This CDR3 is CAWGTVNTEAFF. Written as DNA, the CDR3 is TGTGCCTGGGGGACAGTCAACACTGAAGCTTTCTTT.

The chain couples TRBV6-5 to TRBJ1-2, with a tentative D call TRBD1 (5 bases). The CDR3 covers 13 residues. The ends were cut back, 3 bases at V and 8 bases at J, with 13 bases in the middle. Germline values: CDR1 MNHEY, CDR2 SVGAGI. CDR3 DNA: TGTGCCAGCAGTTATAGGGGAGAGGGCGGCTACACCTTC. This codes for CASSYRGEGGYTF.

The V gene is TRBV4-3, the J gene TRBJ2-7, with 7 positions matching TRBD2. The ends lost 0 bases at V and 9 bases at J; junction bases unmatched: 5. The CDR3 sequence is 13 residues long. Per the germline V gene, CDR1 is LGHNA and CDR2 is YSLEER. This CDR3 reads CASSQDGAGVQYF. In nucleotides, the CDR3 is TGCGCCAGCAGCCAAGACGGGGCGGGGGTGCAGTACTTC.

The genes are TRBV27 and TRBJ1-1; TRBD1 agrees at 7 bases. The germline CDR1 and CDR2 sequences are MNHEY and SMNVEV (reference sequence). The CDR3 extends over 16 amino acids. With 2 bases clipped from V and 3 bases from J, the junction kept 9 bases outside the gene matches. The CDR3: CASSLTRQGGYTEAFF. CDR3 bases: TGTGCCAGCAGTTTAACCCGACAGGGTGGGTACACTGAAGCTTTCTTT.

This clone has only a few counts. This CDR3 is CASSQELRTRMGDTQYF. For the CDR3, the DNA is TGTGCCAGCAGCCAAGAGTTACGGACCCGAATGGGAGATACGCAGTATTTT. The chain combines TRBV14 with TRBJ2-3, with unresolved D. Between the trimmed V and J ends, which lost 0 bases and 5 bases, there was a span of 18 bases. CDR1 and CDR2 from the germline V gene are SGHDN and FVKESK. This CDR3 comprises 17 residues.

Here the CDR3 reads CAWSVDSQTTDTQYF. As DNA, the CDR3 is TGTGCCTGGAGTGTGGACAGCCAGACCACAGATACGCAGTATTTT. The V call is TRBV30, the J call TRBJ2-3; maybe TRBD1 (6 bases). Trimming took 0 bases from V and 2 from J, leaving 12 bases between them. The CDR3 runs to 15 residues. Germline CDR1 reads GTSNPN; CDR2 reads SVGIG (reference sequence).

V and J are TRBV27 and TRBJ1-1; D is undetermined. CDR1 is MNHEY and CDR2 is SMNVEV in the germline V gene (reference sequence). V was shortened by 1 base and J by 1 base, with 4 bases between the two germline ends. The CDR3 totals 13 residues. CDR3 loop: CASSLYQNTEAFF. The CDR3 region has the DNA TGTGCCAGCAGTTTATACCAGAACACTGAAGCTTTCTTT.

In its sample, this clone was seen once. The V call is TRBV9, the J call TRBJ2-1; 9 nucleotides line up with TRBD2. CDR1 SGDLS and CDR2 YYNGEE come from the germline V gene. CDR3 length equals 15 residues. The V segment lost 4 bases and the J segment 5 bases; nucleotides outside the gene matches: 7. DNA for the CDR3: TGTGCCAGCAGCTACACAGCGGGGGGACACAATGAGCAGTTCTTC. Its protein product is CASSYTAGGHNEQFF.

The genes are TRBV7-6 and TRBJ2-1, with no clear D. Trimming stripped 0 bases from V and 0 bases from J, with 15 bases between. The CDR3 is 18 residues long. Germline CDR1 reads SGHVS; CDR2 reads FNYEAQ. CDR3 protein: CASSLADPTGSSYNEQFF. DNA for the CDR3: TGTGCCAGCAGCTTAGCGGACCCCACCGGTAGCTCCTACAATGAGCAGTTCTTC.